The present TCR beta chain was sequenced within a study of monozygotic twins with inflammatory bowel disease. Germline V lookup: CDR1 PRHDT, CDR2 FYEKMQ (reference sequence). There are 14 residues in the CDR3. On this clonotype: Its antigen is as yet unknown.

Each of the TCR libraries took roughly 3,400 ng of total RNA. TCRdb reprocessed the 5' RACE reads and keeps a single row for each CDR3 protein, giving no DNA. The sample table includes about 420,000 distinct CDR3 sequences. Study findings and constraints: Any single strong signal or clonotype tied to IBD lacked support. Diversity of TCRbeta measured by inverse Simpson was lower in IBD patients than in healthy co-twins.

The gene calls are TRBV13 and TRBJ1-1. Source material: blood. The receptor was isolated from a human donor with ulcerative colitis or Crohn's disease, or a healthy co-twin of an affected twin (not recorded which). The CDR3 here is CASSIAGSRTEAFF.